Below are 21 T cell receptor beta chains sequenced from a single sample in a study of cytomegalovirus exposure and HLA in healthy donors. The primer mix had 60 Vbeta and 13 Jbeta primers. TCRdb's copy holds only in-frame clones and misses some; the assay was immunoSEQ multiplex PCR. The repertoire holds roughly 120,000 clones, with roughly 88% as singletons. The specimen was PBMCs. The receptors were sampled from a woman between 18 and 29 years old in good health and CMV-seropositive.

The chain carries TRBV4-2 and TRBJ2-5, with 10 nucleotides matching TRBD2. V trimming: 1 base; J trimming: 3 bases; junction bases outside the gene matches: 5. Germline lookup yields CDR1 LGHNA and CDR2 YNFKEQ. CDR3 size: 16 residues. The DNA for the CDR3 is TGTGCCAGCAGCCAAGGGAAAGCGGGGGGGGAAGAGACCCAGTACTTC. Its protein product is CASSQGKAGGEETQYF.

The rearrangement joins TRBV5-4 to TRBJ2-7, with a tentative D call TRBD2 (6 bases). The CDR3 length is 13 residues. The V end lost 3 bases, the J end lost 0 bases, and 7 bases lay between the germline ends. Germline lookup yields CDR1 SGHNT and CDR2 YYREEE (reference sequence). CDR3: CASSWGDSYEQYF. Written as DNA, the CDR3 is TGTGCCAGCAGCTGGGGGGACTCCTACGAGCAGTACTTC. The full variable domain, completed using reference TRBV5-4 and TRBJ2-7, is ETGVTQSPTHLIKTRGQQVTLRCSSQSGHNTVSWYQQALGQGPQFIFQYYREEENGRGNFPPRFSGLQFPNYSSELNVNALELDDSALYLCASSWGDSYEQYFGPGTRLTVT.

This chain uses TRBV7-3 with TRBJ2-3; possibly TRBD2 for D (5 bases). Germline CDR1 and CDR2: SGHTA and FQGTGA. The CDR3 sequence is 13 residues long. V lost 2 bases to trimming and J lost 12 bases, with 15 bases between them. The CDR3 spells CASSLRTQPPQYF. The CDR3 nucleotides read TGTGCCAGCAGCTTACGGACTCAGCCTCCCCAGTATTTT.

The chain has TRBV18 and TRBJ2-7; 10 nucleotides match TRBD1. Germline V gives CDR1 KGHSH, CDR2 LQKENI. The CDR3 consists of 14 residues. The junction had 6 bases not matched to a gene; V was cut back by 8 bases and J by 2 bases. The DNA for the CDR3 is TGTGCCAGCCACAGGGGACAGGGGACCTACGAGCAGTACTTC. Translation: CASHRGQGTYEQYF.

The chain couples TRBV4-1 to TRBJ2-7; TRBD1 aligns across 10 bases. V lost 0 bases and J lost 5; bases outside the gene matches: 10. Germline lookup yields CDR1 MGHRA and CDR2 YSYEKL. This CDR3 has 17 amino acids. The DNA of the CDR3 is TGCGCCAGCAGCCAAGATTGGGGGGGACAGGGGAGCAACGAGCAGTACTTC. This sequence encodes CASSQDWGGQGSNEQYF.

This clone came up a few times. The genes are TRBV4-2 and TRBJ1-4; D is unresolved. V gave up 0 bases and J gave up 0 bases, with 5 bases separating them. The CDR3 runs 15 residues. Germline V gives CDR1 LGHNA, CDR2 YNFKEQ. CDR3 in DNA: TGTGCCAGCAGCCAAGAGAGTGCAACTAATGAAAAACTGTTTTTT. It translates to CASSQESATNEKLFF.

DNA for the CDR3: TGTGCCAGCAGCTTTTCGCAGGGGAGCGACTATGGCTACACCTTC. Translating it yields CASSFSQGSDYGYTF. J is TRBJ1-2 and V is TRBV5-6; D may be TRBD1 (6 bases). Trimming removed 2 bases at V and 3 bases at J, with 14 bases between. CDR1 is SGHDT and CDR2 is YYEEEE in the germline V gene. There are 15 residues in the CDR3.

The genes are TRBV19 and TRBJ2-5, with D maybe TRBD1 (5 bases). The J call may be incorrect, as the DNA end agrees better with TRBJ2-7. Germline V gene data show CDR1 as LNHDA and CDR2 as SQIVND (reference sequence). The length of the CDR3 is 14 residues. CDR3: CASSIQGGYYEQYF. In nucleotides, the CDR3 is TGTGCCAGTAGTATACAGGGTGGGTACTACGAGCAGTACTTC.

This chain uses TRBV7-8 with TRBJ1-5; 9 bases align to TRBD1. The CDR3 runs to 16 residues. With 2 bases clipped from V and 2 bases from J, the junction kept 4 bases outside the gene matches. CDR1 is SGHVS, CDR2 FQNEAQ, per germline. Here the CDR3 reads CASSLFGQGRNQPQHF. In DNA, the CDR3 is TGTGCCAGCAGCTTATTCGGACAGGGGCGCAATCAGCCCCAGCATTTT. The variable domain in full, with the rest retrieved from reference TRBV7-8 and TRBJ1-5, is GAGVSQSPRYKVAKRGQDVALRCDPISGHVSLFWYQQALGQGPEFLTYFQNEAQLDKSGLPSDRFFAERPEGSVSTLKIQRTQQEDSAVYLCASSLFGQGRNQPQHFGDGTRLSIL.

The chain recombines TRBV4-1 with TRBJ2-2; 11 nucleotides match TRBD1. This CDR3 spans 17 amino acids. V was pared by 3 bases and J by 4 bases, with 7 bases of the junction left unmatched. Germline V lookup: CDR1 MGHRA, CDR2 YSYEKL. DNA of the CDR3: TGCGCCAGCAGCCACCTAAGCGGACAGGGGGCCACCGGGGAGCTGTTTTTT. It encodes CASSHLSGQGATGELFF.

The chain has TRBV30 and TRBJ1-2, with D possibly TRBD1 on 5 matching bases. Trimming took off 4 bases at V and 3 bases at J, with 18 bases between the two ends. Germline assignment: CDR1 GTSNPN and CDR2 SVGIG (reference sequence). The CDR3 sequence is 15 residues long. The CDR3 loop reads CAWTARGEGYYGYTF. The CDR3 DNA sequence: TGTGCCTGGACCGCCCGGGGGGAAGGGTACTATGGCTACACCTTC.

This rearrangement joins TRBV7-9 to TRBJ1-3, with D unresolved. CDR1 is SEHNR and CDR2 is FQNEAQ in the germline V gene (reference sequence). The V end lost 6 bases, the J end lost 3 bases, and 6 bases lay between the germline ends. CDR3 length: 12 amino acids. CDR3 sequence: CASRIDGNTIYF. The CDR3 DNA sequence: TGTGCCAGCAGGATAGATGGAAACACCATATATTTT.

Points on this clone: The same CDR3 also results from other DNA sequences found in this sample. V is TRBV4-1 and J is TRBJ2-7; tentatively, D is TRBD2 (5 bases). V lost 3 bases and J lost 1, with 7 bases in between. The germline CDR1 and CDR2 sequences are MGHRA and YSYEKL. CDR3 size: 13 residues. The CDR3 loop is CASSQGRSYEQYF. DNA for the CDR3: TGCGCCAGCAGCCAGGGGAGATCCTACGAGCAGTACTTC.

The chain joins TRBV9 to TRBJ1-1; maybe TRBD1 (5 bases). This CDR3 contains 15 residues. V lost 3 bases and J lost 0, with 12 bases in between. The germline V gene encodes CDR1 SGDLS and CDR2 YYNGEE. CDR3 loop: CASSETDLMNTEAFF. As DNA, the CDR3 is TGTGCCAGCAGCGAGACAGACTTAATGAACACTGAAGCTTTCTTT.

The chain joins TRBV28 to TRBJ1-2, with D possibly matching TRBD1 (5 bases). Germline assignment: CDR1 MDHEN and CDR2 SYDVKM. The CDR3 loop spans 14 amino acids. Trimming left V 6 bases short and J 3 bases short, with 14 bases between. This chain's CDR3 is CASRRGGEDYGYTF. CDR3 DNA sequence: TGTGCCAGCAGGCGTGGGGGGGAGGACTATGGCTACACCTTC.

The chain has TRBV6-6 and TRBJ1-1, with D unclear. Trimming took off 7 bases at V and 1 base at J, with 10 bases between the two ends. From germline, CDR1 is MNHNY and CDR2 SVGAGI (reference sequence). This CDR3 is 13 amino acids long. The CDR3 DNA reads TGTGCCAGCACCCCTGCGGGGAACACTGAAGCTTTCTTT. This sequence encodes CASTPAGNTEAFF.

The chain uses TRBV12-5 and TRBJ2-1; D not certain. Germline CDR1 reads LGHNT; CDR2 reads FRNRAP. The germline V and J ends were trimmed by 7 bases and 9 bases, with 13 bases remaining between them. This CDR3 contains 12 residues. The CDR3 DNA sequence: TGTGCTAGTGTTGAGAACAGCTTTGAGCAGTTCTTC. Translating it yields CASVENSFEQFF.

The chain combines TRBV5-1 with TRBJ2-7; weak D call: TRBD2 (6 bases). CDR1 is SGHRS, CDR2 YFSETQ, per germline. This CDR3 has 15 amino acids. The V and J ends lost 0 bases and 3 bases respectively, with 13 bases between them. The CDR3 sequence is CASSLGVAEYYEQYF. The CDR3 DNA is TGCGCCAGCAGCTTGGGAGTAGCGGAGTACTACGAGCAGTACTTC.

This chain links TRBV7-6 with TRBJ2-2, with 12 nucleotides matching TRBD1. CDR1 and CDR2 from the germline V gene are SGHVS and FNYEAQ. The CDR3 consists of 16 residues. Trimming took 4 bases from V and 5 from J; bases not matched to a gene: 5. The CDR3 reads CASSSGTGGATGELFF. The DNA for the CDR3 is TGTGCCAGCAGCTCTGGGACAGGGGGCGCGACCGGGGAGCTGTTTTTT.

The J gene is TRBJ1-6, the V gene TRBV5-4; tentatively, D is TRBD1 (5 bases). The CDR3 covers 13 residues. CDR1 is SGHNT and CDR2 is YYREEE in the germline V gene (reference sequence). Trimming cost V 5 bases and J 14 bases, with 17 bases left between them. This CDR3 is CASSIDQGKALHF. The CDR3 nucleotides are TGTGCCAGCAGTATAGATCAGGGTAAAGCCCTCCACTTT. The full variable domain, in which reference TRBV5-4 and TRBJ1-6 provide the parts outside the CDR3, is ETGVTQSPTHLIKTRGQQVTLRCSSQSGHNTVSWYQQALGQGPQFIFQYYREEENGRGNFPPRFSGLQFPNYSSELNVNALELDDSALYLCASSIDQGKALHFGNGTRLTVT.

J is TRBJ2-5 and V is TRBV6-1; D may be TRBD1 (6 bases). The tail of the sequence fits TRBJ2-7 better, so the J call may be wrong. Germline CDR1 is MNHNS and CDR2 is SASEGT. CDR3 length: 14 amino acids. The CDR3 DNA is TGTGCCAGCAGCCAGTACAGGGTCAACTACGAGCAGTACTTC. Protein: CASSQYRVNYEQYF.